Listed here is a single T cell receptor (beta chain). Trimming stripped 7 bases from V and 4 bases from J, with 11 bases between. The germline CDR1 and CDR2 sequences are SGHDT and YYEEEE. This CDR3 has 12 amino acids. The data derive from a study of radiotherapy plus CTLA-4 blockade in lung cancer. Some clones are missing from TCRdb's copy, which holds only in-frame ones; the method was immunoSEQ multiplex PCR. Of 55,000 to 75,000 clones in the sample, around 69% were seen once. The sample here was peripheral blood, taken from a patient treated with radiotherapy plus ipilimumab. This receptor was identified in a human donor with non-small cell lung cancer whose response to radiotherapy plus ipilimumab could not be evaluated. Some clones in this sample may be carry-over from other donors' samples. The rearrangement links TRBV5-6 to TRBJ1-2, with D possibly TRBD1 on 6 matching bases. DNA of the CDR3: TGTGCCAGCGAAATGACAGGCTATGGCTACACCTTC. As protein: CASEMTGYGYTF.